A selection of T cell receptor beta chains follows, all from one sample in a study of cytomegalovirus exposure and HLA in healthy donors. Data came from immunoSEQ multiplex PCR; TCRdb stores just in-frame clones and leaves some out. Among hundreds of thousands of clones, roughly two thirds were seen once, and the ten largest hold roughly 2.4%. Specimen: PBMCs. These TCRs come from a female donor in good health and CMV-seronegative. The CDR3 runs from the conserved cysteine through the conserved F or W. A D gene is named only where the DNA matches it firmly.

j_gene	d_gene	v_gene	len	CDR3aa
TRBJ1-5	.	TRBV27	15	CASSLRWAYNQPQHF
TRBJ2-7	TRBD2	TRBV9	16	CASSVVEREGSSEQYF
TRBJ2-2	TRBD2	TRBV5-1	13	CASSVRGAGELFF
TRBJ1-2	TRBD1	TRBV5-6	16	CASSDNTGTGGYGYTF
TRBJ1-2	.	TRBV28	17	CASIRGDAGGATHGYTF
TRBJ1-1	.	TRBV7-9	15	CASSLAVGPDTEAFF
TRBJ2-7	TRBD2	TRBV19	18	CASSPHNVLAGRTYEQYF
TRBJ2-5	.	TRBV6-1	12	CASSGEQETQYF
TRBJ2-5	.	TRBV20-1	11	CSVEAQETQYF
TRBJ2-5	TRBD1	TRBV7-6	16	CASSARLGQGGGSQYF
TRBJ1-4	.	TRBV7-2	16	CASSFDSVPTNEKLFF
TRBJ1-1	TRBD1	TRBV6-5	15	CASSAGTDPNTEAFF
TRBJ2-7	.	TRBV5-1	14	CASSLVAGAYEQYF
TRBJ1-1	.	TRBV4-1	13	CASSQEFRTEAFF
TRBJ1-3	.	TRBV6-5	15	CASSYPTEGWDTIYF
TRBJ1-3	TRBD1	TRBV5-6	16	CASSSGTGNSGNTIYF
TRBJ2-2	.	TRBV7-9	12	CASSSSTGELFF
TRBJ2-1	TRBD2	TRBV9	15	CASSARTSGTNEQFF
TRBJ2-3	.	TRBV6-5	14	CAARQSPSTDTQYF
TRBJ1-2	TRBD1	TRBV15	17	CATSSLRGTGGGRGYTF
TRBJ1-2	TRBD1	TRBV6-5	14	CASTLGQGARGYTF
TRBJ2-7	.	TRBV7-2	14	CASSLDPGIGEQYF
TRBJ1-2	TRBD1	TRBV5-1	12	CASSPDRVGYTF
TRBJ1-5	.	TRBV19	13	CASSRGPTEPQHF
TRBJ2-1	.	TRBV7-9	15	CASSPPGGAYNEQFF
TRBJ2-1	TRBD1	TRBV10-3	15	CAIKGQGGSYNEQFF
TRBJ2-5	.	TRBV10-1	13	CASSMRLEETQYF
TRBJ2-7	TRBD2	TRBV28	13	CASRTSGMHEQYF
TRBJ2-5	TRBD2	TRBV5-1	15	CASRLAGGPSETQYF
TRBJ2-1	TRBD2	TRBV5-4	16	CASSPRLAGVLNEQFF
TRBJ2-1	.	TRBV4-2	15	CASSQDLSAGNEQFF
TRBJ1-1	.	TRBV20-1	8	CSAGERRF
TRBJ2-3	.	TRBV7-9	16	CASSHPTEGGTDTQYF
TRBJ2-1	.	TRBV4-2	14	CASSQGGTANEQFF
TRBJ2-7	TRBD1	TRBV27	15	CASSLGGTGDYEQYF
TRBJ2-5	.	TRBV30	12	CAWTGVQETQYF
.	.	TRBV28	13	CASRGDNHYEQYF
TRBJ2-4	.	TRBV6-5	14	CASSTGLAKNIQYF
TRBJ2-1	TRBD2	TRBV27	15	CASSLESGTYNEQFF
TRBJ2-5	.	TRBV2	14	CASSEARDQETQYF
TRBJ2-1	TRBD2	TRBV28	15	CASSKAGTGYNEQFF